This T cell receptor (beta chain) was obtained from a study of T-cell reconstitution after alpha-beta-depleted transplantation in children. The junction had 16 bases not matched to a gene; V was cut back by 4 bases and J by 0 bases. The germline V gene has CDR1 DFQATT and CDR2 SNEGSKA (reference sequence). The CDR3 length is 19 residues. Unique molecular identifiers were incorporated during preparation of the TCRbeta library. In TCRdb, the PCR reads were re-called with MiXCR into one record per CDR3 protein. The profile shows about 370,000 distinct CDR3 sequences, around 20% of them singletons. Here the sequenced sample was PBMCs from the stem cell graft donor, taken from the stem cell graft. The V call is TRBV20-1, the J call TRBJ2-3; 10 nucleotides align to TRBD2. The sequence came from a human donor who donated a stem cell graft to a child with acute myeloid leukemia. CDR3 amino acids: CSATSRAGGPGSSTDTQYF. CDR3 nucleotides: TGCAGTGCTACCAGCCGAGCGGGAGGGCCGGGCTCTAGCACAGATACGCAGTATTTT.